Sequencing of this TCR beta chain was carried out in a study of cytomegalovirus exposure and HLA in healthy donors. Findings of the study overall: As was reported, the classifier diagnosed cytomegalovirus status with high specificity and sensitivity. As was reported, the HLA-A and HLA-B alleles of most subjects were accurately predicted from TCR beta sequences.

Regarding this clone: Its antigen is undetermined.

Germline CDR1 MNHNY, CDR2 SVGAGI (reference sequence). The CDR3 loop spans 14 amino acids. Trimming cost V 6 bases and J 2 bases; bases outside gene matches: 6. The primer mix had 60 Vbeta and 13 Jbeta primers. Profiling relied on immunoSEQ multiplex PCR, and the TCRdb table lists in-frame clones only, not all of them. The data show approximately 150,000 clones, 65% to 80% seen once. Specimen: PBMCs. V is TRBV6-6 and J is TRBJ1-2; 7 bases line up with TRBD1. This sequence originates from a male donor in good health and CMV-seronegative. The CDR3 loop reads CASSYNRGNYGYTF. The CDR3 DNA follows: TGTGCCAGCAGCTATAACAGGGGAAACTATGGCTACACCTTC.